The present TCR beta chain was sequenced within a study of blood T cell repertoires in COVID-19 (dated by TCRdb to about 2020). As for the study more broadly: Collaborator samples came from the United States, Italy and Spain and covered acute and convalescent phases of COVID-19. The prospective study material was composed of cDNA or gDNA derived from T cells, B-cell-depleted T cells, or PBMCs. Deeply sampled blood TCRbeta repertoires from subjects exposed to, actively infected with, or recovered from COVID-19 were included in the dataset. The repertoires were released in a freely available public database meant as a resource for research on the immune response to SARS-CoV-2. The samples were drawn from the first 160 participants of the ongoing ImmuneRACE study and from some 1,300 subjects provided by 6 global collaborators. Sample metadata almost always included a de-identified subject ID, COVID-19 status, age in years and sex. Where HLA class I and class II types were available, the types were taken from metadata supplied by the sample provider, not from assay-based typing. The paper as a whole reports these results and caveats: Clinical and demographic metadata were provided uncurated, with the amount varying by source and participant.

Participants in the prospective study were enrolled through a virtual design, were aged roughly 18 to 95 years, and lived in 24 United States geographic areas. To assign participants to cohorts, the prospective study relied on clinical history that participants themselves reported in a screening survey and a study questionnaire. In the prospective study, whole blood, serum and a nasopharyngeal or oropharyngeal swab were collected from each participant by mobile phlebotomists. Participants in the prospective study had the option to provide additional blood draws and questionnaires over a roughly 2-month period. Prospective study blood samples were shipped either frozen or at room temperature before DNA extraction. The CDR3 numbers 15 residues from cysteine through phenylalanine. Just the 45-base CDR3 DNA is kept, in frame starting at base 1. Relative to germline, V is 6 bases shorter and J is 2 bases shorter, with 14 bases between their ends. For CDR1 and CDR2, the germline V gene (reference sequence) lists MNHNY and SVGAGI.

TCRbeta CDR3 regions were amplified from genomic DNA using the immunoSEQ Assay, a bias-controlled multiplex PCR. From the authors' description of their analysis: Within the assay, amplification of reference gene primers was used to estimate how many nucleated cells each sample contained. To quantify the absolute abundance of each unique TCRbeta CDR3 rearrangement, sequence reads were collapsed and filtered. For each sample, productive Simpson clonality was calculated as the square root of Simpson's diversity index across productive rearrangements. TCRdb took this table from immuneACCESS and kept in-frame rearrangements with V and J called. Such tables lack part of the clones; where checked against another copy, unresolved V genes explain under half of the gap, and the rest is unexplained. V and J calls and clone size are given by that table; D and trimming were obtained from the DNA. The sample profile shows roughly 400,000 clones; roughly 86% of them were found once. The ten biggest clones cover approximately 2.1% of the sample.

Concerning this clone itself: The target of this receptor is not known. One base away there is no much larger clone; base qualities are not given.

The TCR originated in a woman aged 35 to 49 with acute COVID-19. The chain couples TRBV6-6 to TRBJ2-1, with a weak D call of TRBD1 (6 bases match). Material: PBMCs or T cells enriched from blood (not recorded which). The bases read TGTGCCAGCAGCCCACAGGGTCGGGCCTACAATGAGCAGTTCTTC. This is translated as CASSPQGRAYNEQFF.